These 26 T cell receptor beta chains came from one sample sequenced in a study of CD8+ T cells in alopecia areata. Sample treatment: oral pan-JAK inhibitor, 5-10 mg twice daily. Investigators isolated RNA and reverse transcribed it into cDNA to act as the sequencing template. Using immunoSEQ multiplex PCR, the repertoire was profiled, and TCRdb retains in-frame clones only, with some absent. The sample holds about 270,000 clones, about three fifths seen once. Sample: CD4+ T cells sorted from blood, taken at approximately week 52, from a patient treated with tofacitinib. These receptors were collected from a human donor with alopecia areata.

J is TRBJ1-1 and V is TRBV13; 7 nucleotides agree with TRBD1. The V and J ends lost 1 base and 6 bases, in that order; junction bases with no gene match: 5. Looked up from germline, CDR1 is PRHDT and CDR2 is FYEKMQ (reference sequence). The CDR3 consists of 14 residues. The CDR3 DNA reads as TGTGCCAGCAGCTTAGAGTGGCAGGGGGCTGAAGCTTTCTTT. Residues: CASSLEWQGAEAFF.

The chain links TRBV19 to TRBJ2-1, with 10 bases matching TRBD1. The CDR3 runs to 14 residues. V was clipped by 7 bases and J by 8 bases; unmatched bases: 8. CDR1 and CDR2 from the germline V gene are LNHDA and SQIVND (reference sequence). CDR3 amino acids: CASTDRGRWDEQFF. The CDR3 DNA is TGTGCCAGTACTGACAGGGGGCGCTGGGATGAGCAGTTCTTC. The variable domain in full, completed from reference TRBV19 and TRBJ2-1, reads DGGITQSPKYLFRKEGQNVTLSCEQNLNHDAMYWYRQDPGQGLRLIYYSQIVNDFQKGDIAEGYSVSREKKESFPLTVTSAQKNPTAFYLCASTDRGRWDEQFFGPGTRLTVL.

This clone was seen once. In DNA, the CDR3 is TGTGCCATCAGTAACCCCCGGACAGTCTATGGCTACACCTTC. Amino acid sequence: CAISNPRTVYGYTF. This chain links TRBV10-3 with TRBJ1-2, with a possible D match to TRBD1 (6 bases). Germline loops: CDR1 ENHRY, CDR2 SYGVKD. The CDR3 spans 14 residues. Trimming removed 5 bases at V and 4 bases at J, with 14 bases between.

This clone was observed a few times. This chain links TRBV29-1 with TRBJ2-5; TRBD2 is a possible D gene (7 bases). Trimming cost V 4 bases and J 6 bases, with 18 bases left between them. This CDR3 is built from 14 residues. Per the germline V gene, CDR1 is SQVTM and CDR2 is ANQGSEA. The CDR3 DNA is TGCAGCGTTGCGAAGGGGGGGGGCCAGCAGACCCAGTACTTC. This codes for CSVAKGGGQQTQYF.

V and J are TRBV7-8 and TRBJ2-5; D gene unclear. Trimming left V 3 bases short and J 5 bases short, with 7 bases between. Germline V CDR1 and CDR2: SGHVS, FQNEAQ. The CDR3 covers 12 residues. The CDR3 DNA reads as TGTGCCAGCAGCTTCGGTGGGGAGACCCAGTACTTC. Translating gives CASSFGGETQYF.

The chain combines TRBV27 with TRBJ1-6; D possibly corresponds to TRBD1 (5 bases). Germline V gives CDR1 MNHEY, CDR2 SMNVEV (reference sequence). CDR3 length equals 15 residues. The V end lost 5 bases, the J end lost 5 bases, and 13 bases lay between the germline ends. The CDR3 reads CASSPGTQNNSPLHF. CDR3 sequence (DNA): TGTGCCAGCAGTCCTGGGACCCAGAATAATTCACCCCTCCACTTT.

The chain uses TRBV5-1 and TRBJ1-2; 9 positions match TRBD1. Germline CDR1 reads SGHRS; CDR2 reads YFSETQ. V trimming: 3 bases; J trimming: 5 bases; junction bases outside the gene matches: 2. The CDR3 loop spans 13 amino acids. The CDR3 nucleotides read TGCGCCAGCAGCTACGACAGGGGGTATGGCTACACCTTC. It codes for CASSYDRGYGYTF.

The V call is TRBV7-6, the J call TRBJ2-5; perhaps D is TRBD1 or TRBD2 (6 bases each). Looked up from germline, CDR1 is SGHVS and CDR2 is FNYEAQ. The CDR3 consists of 14 residues. Deletions cut 7 bases from V and 7 bases from J, with 19 bases between. CDR3 sequence: CASTQQGGLVTQYF. The DNA of the CDR3 is TGTGCCAGCACCCAACAAGGGGGGTTGGTGACCCAGTACTTC.

This chain links TRBV7-9 with TRBJ1-1; D remains ambiguous. CDR1 and CDR2 (germline): SEHNR, FQNEAQ (reference sequence). Deletions cut 5 bases from V and 4 bases from J, with 5 bases between. The CDR3 spans 11 residues. CDR3 in amino acids: CASSPSTEAFF. CDR3 bases: TGTGCCAGCAGCCCCAGCACTGAAGCTTTCTTT.

This clone was counted a few times. This chain joins TRBV7-2 and TRBJ1-5; D gene ambiguous. Germline-derived CDR1 and CDR2 are SGHTA and FQGNSA. Trimming shortened V by 3 bases and J by 1 base, and 10 bases separated the two germline ends. CDR3 length equals 15 residues. For the CDR3, the DNA is TGTGCCAGCAGCTTGGAAAGCAGAAGCAATCAGCCCCAGCATTTT. It translates to CASSLESRSNQPQHF. Supplemented by reference TRBV7-2 and TRBJ1-5, the full variable domain reads GAGVSQSPSNKVTEKGKDVELRCDPISGHTALYWYRQSLGQGLEFLIYFQGNSAPDKSGLPSDRFSAERTGGSVSTLTIQRTQQEDSAVYLCASSLESRSNQPQHFGDGTRLSIL.

The chain joins TRBV5-6 to TRBJ1-1; D possibly corresponds to TRBD1 (5 bases). The V gene lost 0 bases and the J gene lost 7 bases, with 10 bases spanning the gap. Germline V gene lookup returns CDR1 SGHDT and CDR2 YYEEEE. The CDR3 runs 13 residues. The CDR3 region has the DNA TGTGCCAGCAGCTTGGCCGGGGGGAGTGAAGCTTTCTTT. This encodes CASSLAGGSEAFF.

Details on this clone: Given a much more abundant clone one base away, this may be a read error. Other DNA sequences from this sample encode an identical CDR3 as well. The V call is TRBV6-5, the J call TRBJ1-6; D perhaps matches TRBD1 (6 bases). CDR1 MNHEY and CDR2 SVGAGI come from the germline V gene. The CDR3 runs 12 residues. V was clipped by 5 bases and J by 7 bases, with 6 bases between them. CDR3 sequence (DNA): TGTGCCAGCAGTCAGGGGAATTCACCCCTCCACTTT. Amino acid sequence: CASSQGNSPLHF.

The chain uses TRBV2 and TRBJ2-7; tentative D call: TRBD2 (6 bases). V was shortened by 8 bases and J by 0 bases, with 14 bases between the two germline ends. The CDR3 contains 14 residues. CDR1 and CDR2 from the germline V gene are SNHLY and FYNNEI. The CDR3 reads CASRIRESSYEQYF. In DNA, the CDR3 is TGTGCCAGCCGCATCCGGGAGAGCTCCTACGAGCAGTACTTC.

The chain employs TRBV29-1 and TRBJ2-1, with D unclear. Trimming took off 4 bases at V and 10 bases at J, with 5 bases between the two ends. The CDR3 runs to 9 residues. The germline V gene has CDR1 SQVTM and CDR2 ANQGSEA. CDR3 in DNA: TGCAGCGTTGGAATGGAGCAGTTCTTC. It yields the protein CSVGMEQFF.

As for this clone: This CDR3 is also generated by other DNA sequences in the sample. The J gene is TRBJ2-7, the V gene TRBV30; D is ambiguous. V lost 1 base and J 2 bases, leaving 3 bases between the germline ends. The CDR3 runs 11 residues. Germline V lookup: CDR1 GTSNPN, CDR2 SVGIG (reference sequence). Written as DNA, the CDR3 is TGTGCCTGGAGTGCGCCCTACGAGCAGTACTTC. Amino acid sequence: CAWSAPYEQYF.

This clone was detected only a few times. The chain employs TRBV12-5 and TRBJ2-1, with 10 bases lining up with TRBD1. The CDR3 contains 17 residues. Losses at the gene ends were 0 bases for V and 5 bases for J; bases not matched to a gene: 7. Germline CDR1 and CDR2: LGHNT and FRNRAP. This chain's CDR3 is CASGLVRTGGLHNEQFF. The CDR3 nucleotides read TGTGCTAGTGGTTTGGTACGGACAGGGGGACTTCACAATGAGCAGTTCTTC.

The chain uses TRBV30 and TRBJ2-7; D is undetermined. V lost 0 bases, J lost 9 bases, and 21 bases lay in between. Germline CDR1 is GTSNPN and CDR2 is SVGIG (reference sequence). The CDR3 totals 15 residues. The CDR3 region has the DNA TGTGCCTGGAGTGTACGAGGCAGCCCAGGCAACCCGCAGTACTTC. Amino acids: CAWSVRGSPGNPQYF.

The chain is built from TRBV30 and TRBJ2-7; D is unclear. The ends were cut back, 0 bases at V and 4 bases at J, with 19 bases in the middle. In germline, CDR1 is GTSNPN, CDR2 SVGIG (reference sequence). The CDR3 is made up of 16 amino acids. The CDR3 nucleotides read TGTGCCTGGAGTGTAGTTGGTTTCGCAACCTCTTACGAGCAGTACTTC. Protein product: CAWSVVGFATSYEQYF.

This clone was seen a single time. The V gene is TRBV4-3, the J gene TRBJ1-2, with D perhaps matching TRBD1 (6 bases). The length of the CDR3 is 14 residues. Germline loops: CDR1 LGHNA, CDR2 YSLEER. Trimming took off 5 bases at V and 2 bases at J, with 12 bases between the two ends. The CDR3 sequence is CASSIDRLNYGYTF. CDR3 nucleotide sequence: TGCGCCAGCAGCATCGACAGGTTGAACTATGGCTACACCTTC.

This clone has just a few counts. The J gene is TRBJ1-3, the V gene TRBV9; D is uncertain. The germline gives CDR1 SGDLS, CDR2 YYNGEE. The CDR3 sequence is 15 residues long. V lost 3 bases and J 0 bases, leaving 10 bases between the germline ends. CDR3 residues: CASSAGGISGNTIYF. CDR3 coding DNA: TGTGCCAGCAGCGCAGGAGGGATCTCTGGAAACACCATATATTTT.

The chain is built from TRBV7-3 and TRBJ2-6; D possibly corresponds to TRBD2 (6 bases). Per germline, CDR1 SGHTA and CDR2 FQGTGA. This CDR3 is 15 amino acids long. The ends were cut back, 5 bases at V and 2 bases at J, with 10 bases in the middle. CDR3 region: CASSPGSAGANVLTF. In nucleotides, the CDR3 is TGTGCCAGCAGCCCCGGGAGTGCTGGGGCCAACGTCCTGACTTTC.

The chain carries TRBV6-5 and TRBJ2-3, with 12 bases lining up with TRBD2. CDR3 length equals 15 residues. The germline V gene has CDR1 MNHEY and CDR2 SVGAGI. V trimming: 2 bases; J trimming: 6 bases; junction bases outside the gene matches: 3. Written as DNA, the CDR3 is TGTGCCAGCAGTTACGGCGGACTAGCGGGGGATACGCAGTATTTT. Amino acid sequence: CASSYGGLAGDTQYF.

This clone has only a few counts. The chain recombines TRBV4-3 with TRBJ1-2; unclear D gene. The CDR3 loop spans 17 amino acids. With 1 base removed from V and 2 bases from J, the gap between germline ends came to 17 bases. Germline-derived CDR1 and CDR2 are LGHNA and YSLEER. CDR3 in amino acids: CASSQGDGTARNYGYTF. Here the CDR3 DNA reads TGCGCCAGCAGCCAAGGCGATGGAACAGCGAGGAACTATGGCTACACCTTC.

This clone was recorded at least ten times. This chain links TRBV5-1 with TRBJ2-3; a possible D gene is TRBD2 (5 bases). V was clipped by 1 base and J by 2 bases, with 8 bases between them. Germline V gene lookup returns CDR1 SGHRS and CDR2 YFSETQ. The CDR3 is 14 residues long. CDR3 sequence reads: CASSLRLNTDTQYF. The CDR3 DNA reads as TGCGCCAGCAGCTTGAGACTAAACACAGATACGCAGTATTTT.

This clone was seen only a few times. This chain joins TRBV19 and TRBJ1-5, with TRBD1 matching 7 bases. Germline lookup yields CDR1 LNHDA and CDR2 SQIVND (reference sequence). The V gene end was trimmed by 6 bases and the J gene end by 1 base; junction bases not matched to a gene: 6. The CDR3 runs 15 residues. CDR3 region: CASSYRGNSNQPQHF. The CDR3 coding sequence is TGTGCCAGTAGCTACAGGGGTAACAGCAATCAGCCCCAGCATTTT.

The V gene is TRBV7-9, the J gene TRBJ2-5, with 9 bases aligning to TRBD2. The germline gives CDR1 SEHNR, CDR2 FQNEAQ (reference sequence). The trim removed 6 bases at V and 1 base at J, leaving 6 bases unmatched. This CDR3 is 15 amino acids long. The CDR3 bases are TGTGCCAGCAGAAGACTAGCGGATCTCCAAGAGACCCAGTACTTC. Translated: CASRRLADLQETQYF.